The T cell receptor beta chain under discussion was sequenced for a study of blood T cell repertoires in COVID-19. Across the whole study: T cells, B-cell-depleted T cells, or PBMCs provided the cDNA or gDNA that served as material.

CDR3 length equals 15 residues. V lost 1 base, J lost 8 bases, and 14 bases lay in between. CDR1 is MGHRA, CDR2 YSYEKL, per germline. Here immunoSEQ multiplex PCR was the method, and the copy in TCRdb shows in-frame clones only, minus some. The repertoire holds 95,000 to 120,000 clones, with around four fifths as singletons. The V and J genes are TRBV4-1 and TRBJ1-4; D is possibly TRBD1 (5 bases). This receptor was identified in a woman in her 40s with acute or convalescent COVID-19. The sequenced material came from peripheral blood. CDR3 sequence (DNA): TGCGCCAGCAGCCAAGCCTTGGGCCGGGGGGAAAAACTGTTTTTT. Protein sequence: CASSQALGRGEKLFF.